This T cell receptor (beta chain) originates from a study of blood T cell repertoires in COVID-19. As for the study in general: The cDNA or gDNA used as material had been derived from T cells, B-cell-depleted T cells, or PBMCs.

Per the original methods: Using reference gene primer amplification, nucleated cell counts were estimated. Sequencing was performed with immunoSEQ multiplex PCR; in TCRdb, only in-frame clones are kept and a portion is missing. The D gene and trimming were derived from the DNA, and the V and J assignments and clone size from that table. Of 60,000 to 80,000 clones in the sample, 85% are singletons; the top ten hold roughly 24%. This CDR3 has 13 residues. With 5 bases removed from V and 12 bases from J, the gap between germline ends came to 19 bases. Germline V gene data show CDR1 as MNHEY and CDR2 as SVGAGI.

The chain is built from TRBV6-5 and TRBJ2-5; possible D gene TRBD1, 5 bases. Sequenced input: peripheral blood. The TCR sequence derives from a man aged 45-65 years with acute or convalescent COVID-19. The CDR3 DNA reads TGTGCCAGCAGTCTTGACCCTCACAGGCCTAAGTACTTC. As protein: CASSLDPHRPKYF.